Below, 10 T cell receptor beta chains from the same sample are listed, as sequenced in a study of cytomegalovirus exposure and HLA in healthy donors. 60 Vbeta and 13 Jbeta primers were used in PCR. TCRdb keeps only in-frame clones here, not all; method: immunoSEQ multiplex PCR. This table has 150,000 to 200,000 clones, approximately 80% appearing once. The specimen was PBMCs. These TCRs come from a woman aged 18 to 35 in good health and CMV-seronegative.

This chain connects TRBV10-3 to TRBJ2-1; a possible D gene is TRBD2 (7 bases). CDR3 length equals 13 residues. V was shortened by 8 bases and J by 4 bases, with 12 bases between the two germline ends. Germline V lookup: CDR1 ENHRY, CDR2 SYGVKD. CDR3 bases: TGTGCCATCGGAGGGGGGGATTACAATGAGCAGTTCTTC. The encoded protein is CAIGGGDYNEQFF.

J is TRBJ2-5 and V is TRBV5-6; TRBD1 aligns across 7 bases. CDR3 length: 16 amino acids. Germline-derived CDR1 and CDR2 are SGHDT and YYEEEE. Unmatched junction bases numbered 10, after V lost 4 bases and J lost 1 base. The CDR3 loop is CASSPRQGGPQETQYF. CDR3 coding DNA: TGTGCCAGCAGCCCTAGACAGGGCGGTCCCCAAGAGACCCAGTACTTC.

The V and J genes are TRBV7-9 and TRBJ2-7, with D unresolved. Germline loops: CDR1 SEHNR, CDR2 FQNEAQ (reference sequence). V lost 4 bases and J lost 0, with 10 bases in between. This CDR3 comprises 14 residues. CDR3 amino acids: CASSSRTFSYEQYF. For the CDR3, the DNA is TGTGCCAGCAGCTCCAGAACCTTCTCCTACGAGCAGTACTTC.

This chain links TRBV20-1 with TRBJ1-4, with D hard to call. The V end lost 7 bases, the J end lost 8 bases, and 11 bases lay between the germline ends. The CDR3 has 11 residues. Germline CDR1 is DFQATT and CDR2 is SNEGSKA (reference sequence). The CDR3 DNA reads TGCAGTGTACCATTCGGGGAAAAACTGTTTTTT. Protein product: CSVPFGEKLFF.

The CDR3 sequence: CASGSTDKSNLKAMNTEAFF. The CDR3 coding sequence is TGTGCTAGTGGTTCGACGGACAAGTCAAACCTTAAGGCTATGAACACTGAAGCTTTCTTT. The J gene is TRBJ1-1, the V gene TRBV12-5; TRBD1 might be the D (5 bases). The CDR3 is 20 amino acids. From germline, CDR1 is LGHNT and CDR2 FRNRAP. V shed 4 bases and J shed 0 bases, with 27 bases lying between them.

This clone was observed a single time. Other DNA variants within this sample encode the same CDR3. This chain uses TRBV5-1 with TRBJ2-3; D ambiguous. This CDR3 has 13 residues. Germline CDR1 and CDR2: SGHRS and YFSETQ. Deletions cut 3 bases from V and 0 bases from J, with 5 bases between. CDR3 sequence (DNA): TGCGCCAGCAGCTCCGGTAGCACAGATACGCAGTATTTT. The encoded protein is CASSSGSTDTQYF.

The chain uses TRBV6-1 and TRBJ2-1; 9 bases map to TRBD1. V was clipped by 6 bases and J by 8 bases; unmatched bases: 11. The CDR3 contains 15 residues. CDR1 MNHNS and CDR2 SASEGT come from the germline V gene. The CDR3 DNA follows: TGTGCCAGCAGGAAGCGGGACAGGGTCGCGGATGAGCAGTTCTTC. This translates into CASRKRDRVADEQFF.

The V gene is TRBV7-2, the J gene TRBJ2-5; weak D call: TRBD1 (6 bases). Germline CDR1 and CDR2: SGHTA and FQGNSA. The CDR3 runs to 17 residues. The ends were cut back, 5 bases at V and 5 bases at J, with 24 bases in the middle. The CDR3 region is CASSRKTTGTAEETQYF. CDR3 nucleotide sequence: TGTGCCAGCAGCAGAAAAACAACAGGGACGGCGGAGGAGACCCAGTACTTC.

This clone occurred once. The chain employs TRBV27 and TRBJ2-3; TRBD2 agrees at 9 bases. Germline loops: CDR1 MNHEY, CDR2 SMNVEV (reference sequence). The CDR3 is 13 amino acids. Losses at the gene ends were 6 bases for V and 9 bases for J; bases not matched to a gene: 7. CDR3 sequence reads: CASSLLAGHTQYF. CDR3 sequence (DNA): TGTGCCAGCAGCCTTCTAGCGGGACACACGCAGTATTTT.

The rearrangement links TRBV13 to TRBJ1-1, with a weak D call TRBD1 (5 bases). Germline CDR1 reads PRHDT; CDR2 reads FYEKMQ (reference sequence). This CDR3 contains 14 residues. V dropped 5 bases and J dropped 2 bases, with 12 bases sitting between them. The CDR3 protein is CASSQDKLNTEAFF. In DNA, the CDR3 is TGTGCCAGCAGCCAGGACAAATTAAACACTGAAGCTTTCTTT.